This T cell receptor (beta chain) was observed in a study of T cell responses to AZD1222 COVID-19 vaccine (TCRdb year 2021). Notes on the research overall: AZD1222 recipients given second doses at about 4 weeks or at about 12 weeks were pooled, since spike-specific TCR depth and breadth were not found to differ between the two schedules. TCR sequencing covered roughly 230 trial participants: roughly 200 given two doses of AZD1222 and around 25 given two doses of MenACWY control vaccine. Enrollment into the trials was organized by age into subgroups of 18-55, 56-69 and 70-plus years, and those subgroups contained roughly 150, 30 and 60 TCR-sequenced participants, respectively. General study outcomes and caveats: Because no samples from the day 14 peak response were available, repertoires could be characterized only after the peak T cell response. Epitopes outside the regions mutated in the B.1.351 and B.1.1.7 variants were reportedly recognized by nearly half of the unique spike-specific TCRs. The 56-69-year group was small, and its depth increase did not reach significance, likely because of low power. After two AZD1222 doses, both the breadth and the depth of spike-specific TCRs were significantly higher than at day 0 and than in MenACWY recipients. Conclusions about previously exposed vaccinees are limited because only six or seven AZD1222 recipients were SARS-CoV-2 seropositive at baseline. CD4 TCRs associated with the vaccine covered the entire spike protein, and the dominant responses were in regions 160-218 and 743-854. Most participants were white British and females outnumbered males, and the authors suggested that clonal diversity may have been underestimated.

A word on this clone: Its antigen is not yet known. Base qualities are missing; no much larger clone stands one base away.

Sample time point, as interpreted from the label and publication: baseline before first vaccination. Vaccinee samples came from UK trials COV001 and COV002, including a single-blind randomized controlled phase 2/3 trial of AZD1222 (ChAdOx1 nCoV-19) in healthy adults. For TCRbeta chain sequencing, PBMC samples from trial participants were taken at day 0 and at day 28 after the second dose. The CDR3 regions of human TCRbeta chains were subjected to immunosequencing. The source study handled its data this way. TCRs in the repertoires were compared against a reference library of SARS-CoV-2-specific TCRs that had been generated with the MIRA antigen-specificity platform. Breadth was defined as the fraction of unique TCRs that were SARS-CoV-2-associated. Depth was defined as the fraction of total T cells that were SARS-CoV-2-associated. Using the MIRA data, each spike-specific TCR was assigned both to the spike region to which the TCR was reactive and to a CD4 or CD8 class. Log10-transformed breadth and depth values were compared by one-way ANOVA with Sidak's multiple comparisons tests. The immuneACCESS repertoire file appears here via TCRdb, limited to in-frame rearrangements. These files lack a portion of the clones; in checked studies, under half of the deficit traces to unresolved V genes, and the cause of the others is not known. V and J calls and clone size are given by that table; D and trimming were obtained from the DNA. This sample holds 200,000 or so clones; 92% were observed only once. The ten top clones hold about 10% of the sample.

Taken from cysteine to phenylalanine, the CDR3 has 15 residues. Only CDR3 DNA is held: 45 bases, read in frame from base 1. CDR1 SQVTM and CDR2 ANQGSEA were looked up in the germline V gene. The junction shows trimming of 7 bases on V and 0 bases on J, and the gene matches do not reach 11 bases of it. The sequence joins TRBV29-1 to TRBJ2-7; the junction holds 8 bases that match TRBD2. This sample comprised peripheral blood, obtained on day 0 of AZD1222 vaccination. The clonotype originates from an adult in good health. CDR3 loop: CSASPGGGLSYEQYF. The nucleotides read TGCAGCGCCTCCCCGGGGGGGGGCCTCTCCTACGAGCAGTACTTC.